This TCR beta chain was observed in a study of blood T cell repertoires in COVID-19. Overall study context: The origin of the acute and convalescent COVID-19 samples was the United States, Italy and Spain. PBMCs, B-cell-depleted T cells, or T cells were the source of the cDNA or gDNA that made up the material.

Authors' processing steps: From reference gene primer amplification, estimates of nucleated cell counts were derived. Profiled with immunoSEQ multiplex PCR; TCRdb holds only in-frame clones, not every one. That table gives V, J and clone size, and the DNA gave D and trimming. The sample contains 100,000 to 150,000 clones, roughly four fifths of which appear only once. CDR3 length: 13 amino acids. The ends were cut back, 2 bases at V and 8 bases at J, with 7 bases in the middle. Germline V CDR1 and CDR2: SGHTA, FQGNSA. Sequencing was carried out using peripheral blood. This chain links TRBV7-2 with TRBJ1-6, with unresolved D. The sequence was collected from a man between 60 and 70 years old with acute or convalescent COVID-19. CDR3 in amino acids: CASSLTRDSPLHF. DNA of the CDR3: TGTGCCAGCAGCTTAACACGTGATTCACCCCTCCACTTT.